This T cell receptor beta chain was observed in a study of T cell responses to AZD1222 COVID-19 vaccine. The CDR3 loop spans 14 amino acids. Looked up from germline, CDR1 is LGHNA and CDR2 is YNFKEQ. V dropped 4 bases and J dropped 5 bases, with 12 bases sitting between them. Data came from immunoSEQ multiplex PCR; TCRdb stores just in-frame clones and leaves some out. This table has 150,000 to 200,000 clones, about 90% appearing once. The specimen was peripheral blood, collected 28 days after the second AZD1222 dose. This receptor was taken from an adult who received the AZD1222 COVID-19 vaccine. This chain links TRBV4-2 with TRBJ2-1; D might be TRBD1 or TRBD2, each matching 5 bases. The CDR3: CASSLYRDHNEQFF. As DNA, the CDR3 is TGTGCCAGCAGCCTATACCGGGACCACAATGAGCAGTTCTTC.